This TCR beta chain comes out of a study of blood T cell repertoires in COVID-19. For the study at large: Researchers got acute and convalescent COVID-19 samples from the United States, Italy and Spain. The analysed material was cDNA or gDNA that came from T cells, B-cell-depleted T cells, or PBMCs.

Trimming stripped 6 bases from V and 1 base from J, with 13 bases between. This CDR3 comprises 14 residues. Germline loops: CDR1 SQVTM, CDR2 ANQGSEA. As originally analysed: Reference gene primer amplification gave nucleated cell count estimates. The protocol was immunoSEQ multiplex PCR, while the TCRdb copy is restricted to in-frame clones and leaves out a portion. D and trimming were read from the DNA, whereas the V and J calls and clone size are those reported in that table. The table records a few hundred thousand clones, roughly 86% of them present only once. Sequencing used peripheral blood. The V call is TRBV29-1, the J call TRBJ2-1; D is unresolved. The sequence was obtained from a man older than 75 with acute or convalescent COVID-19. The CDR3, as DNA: TGCAGCGTCGCTAATCTCCTTTCCTACAATGAGCAGTTCTTC. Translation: CSVANLLSYNEQFF.